The source of this T cell receptor (beta chain) is a study of cytomegalovirus exposure and HLA in healthy donors. Findings of the study overall: Earlier analysis yielded a pattern in which most TCR beta V segments were productive about 90% or about 30% of the time.

V gave up 8 bases and J gave up 8 bases; unmatched junction bases: 14. Germline assignment: CDR1 MNHEY and CDR2 SMNVEV (reference sequence). The CDR3 covers 15 residues. The donors gave bone marrow, and they were healthy. PCR employed 60 Vbeta and 13 Jbeta primers. Clones were sequenced by immunoSEQ multiplex PCR, and TCRdb holds only the in-frame ones, with some missing. The repertoire holds 140,000 or so clones, roughly 70% seen once, with 1.5% to 2% in the top ten. On this clone: Antigen unknown.

This sequence was found in a woman aged 40 to 50 in good health and CMV-seronegative. Sequencing input: PBMCs. The rearrangement uses TRBV27 and TRBJ2-1, with 8 bases identical to TRBD2. The DNA for the CDR3 is TGTGCCAGCCGTCAAAAGCGGGAGCCCTTCGATGAGCAGTTCTTC. Translation gives CASRQKREPFDEQFF.